The rows below give T cell receptor beta chains drawn from one sample of a study of blood T cells in healthy people across ages. TCRdb recomputed calls from the 5' RACE reads with MiXCR, one row per CDR3 protein. The sample lists 1.5 million to 2 million distinct CDR3 sequences, 49% occurring once. Source material: blood. Receptor source: a woman aged 40 to 50 in good health. Both conserved end residues are part of each CDR3. A D gene is named only where the DNA matches it firmly. Clone sizes are given selectively: once, few, many, or a class where the clone is expanded.

v_gene	j_gene	d_gene	abundance	CDR3aa	CDR3nt
TRBV3-1	TRBJ1-3	.	.	CASSQGVAGNTIYF	TGTGCCAGCAGCCAAGGGGTGGCCGGGAACACCATATATTTT
TRBV7-2	TRBJ2-1	.	.	CASSPLGRVEETQFF	TGTGCCAGCAGCCCCCTCGGCAGGGTAGAAGAGACCCAGTTCTTC
TRBV7-8	TRBJ1-2	.	.	CASSLAGPDGYTF	TGTGCCAGCAGCTTAGCTGGCCCTGATGGCTACACCTTC
TRBV20-1	TRBJ2-4	TRBD2	.	CSARGAGGGIQYF	TGCAGTGCTAGAGGAGCGGGAGGGGGCATTCAGTACTTC
TRBV7-9	TRBJ2-7	TRBD1	many	CASSGTGGTYEQYF	TGTGCCAGCAGTGGGACAGGCGGAACCTACGAGCAGTACTTC
TRBV29-1	TRBJ2-2	.	.	CSVARNTGELFF	TGCAGCGTTGCCCGGAACACCGGGGAGCTGTTTTTT
TRBV24-1	TRBJ1-5	TRBD1	.	CATSSWAGGGESNQPQHF	TGTGCCACCAGCTCTTGGGCTGGAGGGGGCGAGAGCAATCAGCCCCAGCATTTT
TRBV7-2	TRBJ2-7	.	few	CASSLVFTSEQYF	TGTGCCAGCAGCTTAGTCTTCACTTCTGAGCAGTACTTC
TRBV20-1	TRBJ2-7	TRBD2	few	CSAQGLAGAYEQYF	TGCAGTGCTCAGGGTTTAGCGGGGGCCTACGAGCAGTACTTC
TRBV5-1	TRBJ2-7	TRBD2	few	CASSLGLAGFSYEQYF	TGCGCCAGCAGCCTAGGACTAGCGGGGTTCTCCTACGAGCAGTACTTC
TRBV7-6	TRBJ2-5	.	.	CASRLSALGGRQETQYF	TGTGCCAGCAGGCTTTCAGCCCTCGGGGGGCGTCAAGAGACCCAGTACTTC
TRBV3-1	TRBJ2-4	.	few	CASSQTGRSKNIQYF	TGTGCCAGCAGCCAAACTGGAAGGAGCAAAAACATTCAGTACTTC
TRBV10-3	TRBJ1-5	TRBD1	.	CASSAQGDQPQHF	TGTGCCTCAAGTGCGCAGGGGGATCAGCCCCAGCATTTT
TRBV5-1	TRBJ2-7	TRBD1	.	CASSLEAPGQGYEQYF	TGCGCCAGCAGCTTGGAGGCACCGGGACAGGGCTACGAGCAGTACTTC
TRBV11-2	TRBJ1-6	TRBD1	.	CASSFDRGSVLSPLHF	TGTGCCAGCAGCTTTGACAGGGGAAGCGTACTGTCACCCCTCCACTTT
TRBV18	TRBJ2-4	.	once	CASSEAGTPQRVLKFQYF	TGTGCCAGCTCAGAAGCCGGGACACCCCAAAGGGTCCTAAAGTTTCAGTACTTC
TRBV6-5	TRBJ1-6	.	.	CASKGQTYNSPLHF	TGTGCCAGCAAGGGGCAGACCTATAATTCACCCCTCCACTTT
TRBV5-1	TRBJ2-5	.	.	CASSLVADAIETQYF	TGCGCCAGCAGCTTGGTGGCAGACGCGATCGAGACCCAGTACTTC
TRBV6-6	TRBJ2-4	TRBD1	few	CASSSRQGDLAKNIQYF	TGTGCCAGCAGTTCCCGACAGGGCGATCTAGCCAAAAACATTCAGTACTTC
TRBV7-2	TRBJ2-3	.	.	CASSYTVQPSTDTQYF	TGTGCCAGCAGTTATACCGTCCAACCGAGCACAGATACGCAGTATTTT
TRBV12-3/TRBV12-4	TRBJ2-4	.	.	CASSLNSGLNIQYF	TGTGCCAGCAGTTTAAATTCAGGGTTAAACATTCAGTACTTC
TRBV20-1	TRBJ2-3	TRBD2	few	CSALPGGSTDTQYF	TGCAGTGCTCTCCCGGGGGGGAGCACAGATACGCAGTATTTT
TRBV28	TRBJ2-1	.	.	CASSLNPPTVYNEQFF	TGTGCCAGCAGTTTAAACCCTCCTACAGTATACAATGAGCAGTTCTTC
TRBV20-1	TRBJ2-1	TRBD1	.	CSASGDSGGQDEQFF	TGCAGTGCTAGTGGGGATTCAGGGGGCCAGGATGAGCAGTTCTTC
TRBV7-2	TRBJ2-7	.	.	CASSLEYGSYEQYF	TGTGCCAGCAGCTTAGAGTACGGCTCCTACGAGCAGTACTTC
TRBV6-5	TRBJ2-6	.	.	CASSWDPPGANVLTF	TGTGCCAGCAGTTGGGACCCCCCTGGGGCCAACGTCCTGACTTTC
TRBV12-3/TRBV12-4	TRBJ1-4	.	.	CASRGAVTTNEKLFF	TGTGCCAGCAGAGGGGCCGTAACAACTAATGAAAAACTGTTTTTT
TRBV20-1	TRBJ1-1	.	.	CSARDLPGQATEAFF	TGCAGTGCTAGAGACCTCCCGGGCCAAGCGACTGAAGCTTTCTTT
TRBV20-1	TRBJ2-3	.	few	CSARPLTDTQYF	TGCAGTGCTAGGCCCCTTACAGATACGCAGTATTTT
TRBV6-5	TRBJ2-3	TRBD2	many	CATTPGGADTQYF	TGTGCCACAACCCCTGGGGGGGCAGATACGCAGTATTTT
TRBV29-1	TRBJ2-7	.	many	CSVVPGQGYEQYF	TGCAGCGTTGTCCCAGGGCAAGGGTACGAGCAGTACTTC
TRBV9	TRBJ2-1	TRBD2	.	CASSAPQRGGNEQFF	TGTGCCAGCAGCGCCCCTCAGCGGGGGGGCAATGAGCAGTTCTTC
TRBV4-3	TRBJ2-6	.	.	CASSQPGTLVLTF	TGCGCCAGCAGCCAGCCGGGCACCCTCGTCCTGACTTTC
TRBV24-1	TRBJ2-1	TRBD2	once	CATKTAGGLNEQFF	TGTGCCACCAAGACGGCGGGGGGGCTCAATGAGCAGTTCTTC
TRBV14	TRBJ2-7	TRBD1	.	CASSQDPGQGVYEQYF	TGTGCCAGCAGCCAAGATCCGGGACAGGGGGTCTACGAGCAGTACTTC
TRBV15	TRBJ1-4	.	.	CATSRDRGFREGKLFF	TGTGCCACCAGCAGAGATCGGGGGTTCCGCGAAGGGAAACTGTTTTTT
TRBV20-1	TRBJ2-4	.	few	CSAMSGIQYF	TGCAGTGCTATGTCCGGCATTCAGTACTTC
TRBV7-9	TRBJ2-7	.	few	CASSAAPYEQYF	TGTGCCAGCAGCGCAGCTCCCTACGAGCAGTACTTC
TRBV6-5	TRBJ2-3	.	.	CASTGLGNTDTQYF	TGTGCCAGCACCGGGCTAGGTAACACAGATACGCAGTATTTT
TRBV4-1	TRBJ2-5	.	.	CASSQGLAISQETQYF	TGCGCCAGCAGCCAAGGGCTAGCAATTAGCCAAGAGACCCAGTACTTC
TRBV29-1	TRBJ2-7	.	.	CSVPVDGTYEQYF	TGCAGCGTTCCCGTGGACGGGACCTACGAGCAGTACTTC
TRBV11-3	TRBJ2-3	TRBD1	.	CASSPRQGLGTDTQYF	TGTGCCAGCAGCCCCCGACAGGGTTTGGGCACAGATACGCAGTATTTT
TRBV4-1	TRBJ2-7	.	.	CASSQEEIGAPYEQYF	TGCGCCAGCAGCCAAGAGGAAATCGGGGCCCCCTACGAGCAGTACTTC
TRBV20-1	TRBJ2-1	.	.	CSASLYGPGEQFF	TGCAGTGCTAGTTTGTACGGACCCGGTGAGCAGTTCTTC
TRBV7-2	TRBJ2-1	.	.	CASRLRWVGNEQFF	TGTGCCAGCAGATTACGATGGGTGGGGAATGAGCAGTTCTTC
TRBV28	TRBJ1-2	.	.	CASSLVSYYGYTF	TGTGCCAGCAGTTTGGTTAGCTACTATGGCTACACCTTC